This TCR beta chain was observed in a study of shared clonotypes between healthy human individuals. Study-level information: CD4 naive cells filled three plates per donor, CD4 memory three, CD8 naive two and CD8 memory one. Study-level points and caveats: Non-shared clonotypes had lower generation probabilities than clonotypes shared by all four sorted-subset donors. The researchers took only blood, and tissue repertoires probably look different.

The data were produced by immunoSEQ multiplex PCR, yet TCRdb's version contains in-frame clones alone and is incomplete. The sample contains over a million clones, around 78% of which appear only once. A CD45RA+ naive subset and a CD45RA-negative memory subset were split from CD4+ cells. Of note for this clone: Its cognate antigen is unknown.

This CDR3 has 15 amino acids. V was trimmed by 2 bases and J by 2 bases, leaving 10 bases between them. Germline V lookup: CDR1 SGHVS, CDR2 FNYEAQ. The clonotype comes from a man aged 18 to 30 in good health. Some clones in this sample may be carry-over from other donors' samples. Sequences were obtained from memory CD4+ T cells from PBMCs. Subset specified: CD45RA-negative fraction. The chain has TRBV7-6 and TRBJ2-1; D is unresolved. CDR3 residues: CASSLPGATYNEQFF. In DNA, the CDR3 is TGTGCCAGCAGCTTACCGGGCGCCACCTACAATGAGCAGTTCTTC.